These T cell receptor beta chains were read from a single sample in a study of OX40 agonist ivuxolimab in advanced cancers. Clones were read by immunoSEQ multiplex PCR, and TCRdb kept only the in-frame ones, dropping some. This sample has approximately 92,000 clones, with about 84% found just once. Here the sequenced sample was CD4+ or CD8+ T cells sorted from blood, taken in a trial of the OX40 agonist ivuxolimab. The receptors here all came from an adult with an advanced solid tumor such as melanoma, head and neck, liver or kidney cancer. The CDR3 runs from the conserved cysteine through the conserved F or W. The D gene is left open where the match is weak. For some rows the clone size is stated as once, few or many, or as a class when expanded; others skip it.

clone_size: once
d_call: .
cdr3_length: 13
j_call: TRBJ2-3
v_call: TRBV5-6
cdr3_nt: TGTGCCAGCAGCTTAAGTCTGGGAGATACGCAGTATTTT
cdr3_aa: CASSLSLGDTQYF

clone_size: .
d_call: .
cdr3_length: 17
j_call: TRBJ1-1
v_call: TRBV5-1
cdr3_nt: TGCGCCAGCAGGGCCCATACAGTCACCCCTTGGTACACTGAAGCTTTCTTT
cdr3_aa: CASRAHTVTPWYTEAFF

clone_size: .
d_call: TRBD1
cdr3_length: 17
j_call: TRBJ1-3
v_call: TRBV7-8
cdr3_nt: TGTGCCAGCAGCTTATTAATGGGACAGCACTCTGGAAACACCATATATTTT
cdr3_aa: CASSLLMGQHSGNTIYF

clone_size: .
d_call: .
cdr3_length: 16
j_call: TRBJ2-4
v_call: TRBV11-2
cdr3_nt: TGTGCCAGCAGCTTAGTTTCAGGAGGTCTTAAAAACATTCAGTACTTC
cdr3_aa: CASSLVSGGLKNIQYF

clone_size: few
d_call: .
cdr3_length: 14
j_call: TRBJ2-7
v_call: TRBV5-8
cdr3_nt: TGTGCCAGCAGCTTGACAGGGAAATCCTACGAGCAGTACTTC
cdr3_aa: CASSLTGKSYEQYF

clone_size: .
d_call: .
cdr3_length: 13
j_call: TRBJ2-7
v_call: TRBV2
cdr3_nt: TGTGCCAGCAGTGAGGGCCTGTCCTACGAGCAGTACTTC
cdr3_aa: CASSEGLSYEQYF

clone_size: .
d_call: .
cdr3_length: 16
j_call: TRBJ1-1
v_call: TRBV19
cdr3_nt: TGTGCCAGTAGTATCTCCCCACAGGTTACAAACACTGAAGCTTTCTTT
cdr3_aa: CASSISPQVTNTEAFF

clone_size: .
d_call: .
cdr3_length: 14
j_call: TRBJ2-7
v_call: TRBV2
cdr3_nt: TGTGCCAGCAGTTTGCCAGGGTGGCCCTACGAGCAGTACTTC
cdr3_aa: CASSLPGWPYEQYF

clone_size: .
d_call: .
cdr3_length: 14
j_call: TRBJ2-5
v_call: TRBV9
cdr3_nt: TGTGCCAGCAGCGCCTCAGGTAATCGGGAGACCCAGTACTTC
cdr3_aa: CASSASGNRETQYF

clone_size: .
d_call: .
cdr3_length: 14
j_call: TRBJ2-7
v_call: TRBV2
cdr3_nt: TGTGCCAGCAGTCCGGACTCCGGCTCCTACGAGCAGTACTTC
cdr3_aa: CASSPDSGSYEQYF

clone_size: .
d_call: .
cdr3_length: 14
j_call: TRBJ1-1
v_call: TRBV12-5
cdr3_nt: TGTGCTAGTGGTTTGTCAGGGATGAGCACTGAAGCTTTCTTT
cdr3_aa: CASGLSGMSTEAFF